A single sample is the source of the 14 T cell receptor beta chains below, sequenced in a study of T cells in Graves' hyperthyroidism and ophthalmopathy. It was RNA transcripts that yielded the amplified TCR beta CDR3 regions. First-round RT-PCR targeting the TCR CDR3 was performed with the HTBI primer set. TCRdb passed the multiplex PCR reads through MiXCR, listing each CDR3 protein once. Of fewer than 450,000 distinct CDR3 sequences listed, about 15% were seen once; the top ten hold around a third. Material: blood. These TCRs come from a woman aged 30 to 39 with Graves' hyperthyroidism that later progressed to Graves' ophthalmopathy.

This clonotype was picked up a small number of times. The rearrangement uses TRBV4-2 and TRBJ2-7; TRBD2 matches 11 bases. V gave up 4 bases and J gave up 5 bases; unmatched junction bases: 16. This CDR3 spans 18 amino acids. In germline, CDR1 is LGHNA, CDR2 YNFKEQ. Here the CDR3 reads CASSRTSGRGLLRDEQYF. The CDR3 region has the DNA TGTGCCAGCAGCCGAACTAGCGGGAGAGGCCTCTTACGTGACGAGCAGTACTTC.

This clonotype has a count of ten or more. The gene calls are TRBV7-8 and TRBJ2-1; D possibly corresponds to TRBD1 (5 bases). Germline CDR1 reads SGHVS; CDR2 reads FQNEAQ. CDR3 length: 14 amino acids. The V end was cut by 5 bases, the J end by 4 bases, with 12 bases between. CDR3 residues: CASSATTAYNEQFF. CDR3 nucleotides: TGTGCCAGCAGCGCAACGACAGCTTACAATGAGCAGTTCTTC.

This clonotype was counted at least ten times. The chain combines TRBV27 with TRBJ1-1, with D unclear. This CDR3 has 13 amino acids. Trimming removed 8 bases at V and 3 bases at J, with 13 bases between. In germline, CDR1 is MNHEY, CDR2 SMNVEV (reference sequence). The CDR3 nucleotides are TGTGCCAGCGTCGGAGTTCGGTACACTGAAGCTTTCTTT. This gives the protein CASVGVRYTEAFF.

In its sample, this clonotype was seen many times. V and J are TRBV7-9 and TRBJ2-7; 7 bases agree with TRBD1. From germline, CDR1 is SEHNR and CDR2 FQNEAQ (reference sequence). The CDR3 has 16 residues. V shed 3 bases and J 3 bases; nucleotides not matched to a gene: 11. CDR3 in DNA: TGTGCCAGCAGCTTTCACCCCGGGACAGCGAACTACGAGCAGTACTTC. This sequence encodes CASSFHPGTANYEQYF.

J is TRBJ2-7 and V is TRBV11-2; the D gene could be TRBD1 or TRBD2 (5 bases each). Trimming took 2 bases from V and 2 from J, leaving 16 bases between them. From germline, CDR1 is SGHAT and CDR2 FQNNGV. The length of the CDR3 is 16 residues. The CDR3: CASSLRWGPTTYEQYF. The CDR3 DNA reads TGTGCCAGCAGCTTACGTTGGGGACCTACAACCTACGAGCAGTACTTC.

This clonotype was detected a few times. The gene calls are TRBV13 and TRBJ2-5; no clear D. The CDR3 consists of 12 residues. Between the trimmed V and J ends, which lost 2 bases and 3 bases, there was a span of 4 bases. Per germline, CDR1 PRHDT and CDR2 FYEKMQ (reference sequence). The chain's CDR3 is CASSLQEETQYF. CDR3 DNA: TGTGCCAGCAGCTTACAGGAAGAGACCCAGTACTTC.

This clonotype was observed at least ten times. This chain links TRBV3-1 with TRBJ2-1; D may match TRBD1 or TRBD2 (5 bases each). This CDR3 has 13 residues. Between the trimmed V and J ends, which lost 3 bases and 8 bases, there was a span of 11 bases. Germline V gives CDR1 LGHDT, CDR2 YNNKEL (reference sequence). The CDR3 region is CASSQSLGDEQFF. As DNA, the CDR3 is TGTGCCAGCAGCCAGTCGCTGGGGGATGAGCAGTTCTTC.

The chain links TRBV2 to TRBJ2-5; D may correspond to TRBD1 or TRBD2 (7 bases each). This CDR3 comprises 14 residues. Germline CDR1 is SNHLY and CDR2 is FYNNEI. V lost 5 bases and J 5 bases, leaving 15 bases between the germline ends. CDR3 DNA: TGTGCCAGCAGTTGGGAGGGGGCGGTGGAGACCCAGTACTTC. Protein: CASSWEGAVETQYF.

This clonotype showed up many times. The J gene is TRBJ2-7, the V gene TRBV2; possibly TRBD2 for D (5 bases). CDR1 SNHLY and CDR2 FYNNEI come from the germline V gene. V lost 2 bases to trimming and J lost 1 base, with 15 bases between them. There are 16 residues in the CDR3. This chain's CDR3 is CASSEKERQISYEQYF. The CDR3 DNA follows: TGTGCCAGCAGTGAAAAGGAGCGGCAAATATCCTACGAGCAGTACTTC.

There are many counts of this clonotype. The rearrangement uses TRBV9 and TRBJ2-7, with 8 bases matching TRBD1. V lost 3 bases and J lost 3; bases outside the gene matches: 8. CDR3 length equals 15 residues. Germline CDR1 is SGDLS and CDR2 is YYNGEE. The CDR3 DNA follows: TGTGCCAGCAGCGCGGCAGGGGGCGCACACTACGAGCAGTACTTC. Its translation: CASSAAGGAHYEQYF.

This clonotype was observed at least ten times. The genes are TRBV19 and TRBJ1-2, with a possible D match to TRBD1 (5 bases). Deletions cut 6 bases from V and 0 bases from J, with 14 bases between. The CDR3 is 15 residues long. Germline assignment: CDR1 LNHDA and CDR2 SQIVND (reference sequence). In DNA, the CDR3 is TGTGCCAGTAGGTTGGCAGGAGGGGCTAACTATGGCTACACCTTC. Its protein is CASRLAGGANYGYTF.

At least ten counts were recorded for this clonotype. This chain uses TRBV20-1 with TRBJ1-6, with 10 bases matching TRBD1. J gave up 6 bases and V 3 bases, and 5 bases lay outside the gene matches. CDR3 length: 15 residues. CDR1 is DFQATT and CDR2 is SNEGSKA in the germline V gene (reference sequence). CDR3 sequence reads: CSARETGGRNSPLHF. The CDR3 nucleotides are TGCAGTGCTAGGGAGACAGGGGGCCGTAATTCACCCCTCCACTTT.

This chain links TRBV19 with TRBJ2-7, with D perhaps matching TRBD1 (6 bases). The V end lost 3 bases, the J end lost 5 bases, and 14 bases lay between the germline ends. The germline gives CDR1 LNHDA, CDR2 SQIVND (reference sequence). This CDR3 contains 14 residues. The CDR3 loop is CASSMRVGGHEQYF. The DNA for the CDR3 is TGTGCCAGTAGTATGAGGGTTGGGGGCCACGAGCAGTACTTC. Full variable domain (missing parts from reference TRBV19 and TRBJ2-7): DGGITQSPKYLFRKEGQNVTLSCEQNLNHDAMYWYRQDPGQGLRLIYYSQIVNDFQKGDIAEGYSVSREKKESFPLTVTSAQKNPTAFYLCASSMRVGGHEQYFGPGTRLTVT.

This clonotype was picked up many times. The V call is TRBV7-2, the J call TRBJ2-3; D call uncertain. Trimming shortened V by 4 bases and J by 2 bases, and 7 bases separated the two germline ends. The CDR3 is 13 residues long. Germline V gene sequence: CDR1 SGHTA, CDR2 FQGNSA. In nucleotides, the CDR3 is TGTGCCAGCAGCTCCAGATACACAGATACGCAGTATTTT. Translating gives CASSSRYTDTQYF. The variable domain in full, completed from reference TRBV7-2 and TRBJ2-3, reads GAGVSQSPSNKVTEKGKDVELRCDPISGHTALYWYRQSLGQGLEFLIYFQGNSAPDKSGLPSDRFSAERTGGSVSTLTIQRTQQEDSAVYLCASSSRYTDTQYFGPGTRLTVL.